Listed below are T cell receptor beta chains from one sample, sequenced in a study of identical twins. A single record per CDR3 protein comes from TCRdb applying MiXCR to the 5' RACE reads. The table lists around 680,000 distinct CDR3 sequences, around 8.3% of them singletons, with around 0.98% in the top ten. The sample was also linked to a second study, of yellow fever vaccine responses in identical twins.

Sequenced input: PBMCs. These receptors all stem from a woman aged 18-29 years in good health. Both conserved end residues are part of each CDR3. D genes are given only for firm matches. Some rows have no size entry. The others give once, few or many, or a class for an expanded clone.

size: few; V: TRBV28; J: TRBJ2-7; length: 16; D: TRBD1; DNA: TGTGCCAGCAGTTCAGTACTCAAAGGGACAGGCTACGAGCAGTACTTC; CDR3: CASSSVLKGTGYEQYF
size: few; V: TRBV3-1; J: TRBJ1-2; length: 13; D: -; DNA: TGTGCCAGCAGCTCAGGGGTGCACTATGGCTACACCTTC; CDR3: CASSSGVHYGYTF
size: many; V: TRBV12-3/TRBV12-4; J: TRBJ1-1; length: 13; D: -; DNA: TGTGCCAGCAGTCGGACGGAGAACACTGAAGCTTTCTTT; CDR3: CASSRTENTEAFF
size: many; V: TRBV20-1; J: TRBJ2-1; length: 16; D: -; DNA: TGCAGTGCTGGAGAACCGGGCGCAGGTTCCTACAATGAGCAGTTCTTC; CDR3: CSAGEPGAGSYNEQFF
size: many; V: TRBV4-3; J: TRBJ2-5; length: 15; D: -; DNA: TGCGCCAGCAGACACACGACGGAGGGGGGAGAGACCCAGTACTTC; CDR3: CASRHTTEGGETQYF
size: many; V: TRBV10-3; J: TRBJ2-3; length: 16; D: TRBD2; DNA: TGTGCCATCAGTGAGTCGCTGGCGGGAGGGCAAGATACGCAGTATTTT; CDR3: CAISESLAGGQDTQYF
size: few; V: TRBV6-2/TRBV6-3; J: TRBJ2-3; length: 11; D: -; DNA: TGTGCCAGCAGTGTGAGGGGGACGCAGTATTTT; CDR3: CASSVRGTQYF
size: many; V: TRBV5-6; J: TRBJ2-2; length: 15; D: -; DNA: TGTGCCAGCAGCGGCGGACTAGGGGGGACCGGGGAGCTGTTTTTT; CDR3: CASSGGLGGTGELFF
size: -; V: TRBV12-3/TRBV12-4; J: TRBJ1-5; length: 14; D: -; DNA: TGTGCCAGCACTTCAAGTAGGGTAAATCAGCCCCAGCATTTT; CDR3: CASTSSRVNQPQHF
size: -; V: TRBV4-3; J: TRBJ1-6; length: 15; D: -; DNA: TGCGCCAGCAGCCAAGCATCCGGGAATAATTCACCCCTCCACTTT; CDR3: CASSQASGNNSPLHF
size: -; V: TRBV3-1; J: TRBJ2-1; length: 17; D: TRBD2; DNA: TGTGCCAGCAGCCTACGGACTAGTCGTAGCCTGGGCAATGAGCAGTTCTTC; CDR3: CASSLRTSRSLGNEQFF
size: few; V: TRBV28; J: TRBJ1-2; length: 15; D: TRBD1; DNA: TGTGCCAGCAGCTCACGGGACAGGGGGTCCTATGGCTACACCTTC; CDR3: CASSSRDRGSYGYTF
size: few; V: TRBV19; J: TRBJ1-2; length: 13; D: TRBD1; DNA: TGTGCCAGTAGACCCGGGACAGGGTATGGCTACACCTTC; CDR3: CASRPGTGYGYTF
size: -; V: TRBV9; J: TRBJ2-2; length: 16; D: TRBD2; DNA: TGTGCCAGCAGCGAGACTAGCGGGGGTTCGGCCGGGGAGCTGTTTTTT; CDR3: CASSETSGGSAGELFF
size: few; V: TRBV12-3/TRBV12-4; J: TRBJ2-1; length: 15; D: -; DNA: TGTGCCAGCAGCCTGATAGGGGCGTGGAATAATGAGCAGTTCTTC; CDR3: CASSLIGAWNNEQFF
size: -; V: TRBV7-9; J: TRBJ2-4; length: 15; D: -; DNA: TGTGCCAGCAGCCAGGCCAAGGGCTACAAAAACATTCAGTACTTC; CDR3: CASSQAKGYKNIQYF
size: -; V: TRBV27; J: TRBJ2-1; length: 14; D: -; DNA: TGTGCCAGCAGACGGTTGGTACTTGAAAATGAGCAGTTCTTC; CDR3: CASRRLVLENEQFF
size: -; V: TRBV30; J: TRBJ2-5; length: 11; D: -; DNA: TGTGCCTGGAGTCCCATAGAGACCCAGTACTTC; CDR3: CAWSPIETQYF
size: few; V: TRBV4-1; J: TRBJ2-7; length: 16; D: TRBD2; DNA: TGCGCCAGCAGCCAAGCAACGGGACTAGGGACCCACGAGCAGTACTTC; CDR3: CASSQATGLGTHEQYF
size: few; V: TRBV15; J: TRBJ1-2; length: 15; D: -; DNA: TGTGCCACCAGCAGACGGGATCCAGCAAACTATGGCTACACCTTC; CDR3: CATSRRDPANYGYTF
size: -; V: TRBV15; J: TRBJ2-3; length: 16; D: -; DNA: TGTGCCACCAGCAGAGAAGGGGCAATAGTGGCAGATACGCAGTATTTT; CDR3: CATSREGAIVADTQYF
size: many; V: TRBV4-2; J: TRBJ1-2; length: 17; D: TRBD1; DNA: TGTGCCAGCAGCCAGAGCGACAGGGAGGCAACCGACTATGGCTACACCTTC; CDR3: CASSQSDREATDYGYTF
size: many; V: TRBV5-1; J: TRBJ1-3; length: 14; D: -; DNA: TGCGCCAGCAGCTTGGAGGGGATCGGGGACACCATATATTTT; CDR3: CASSLEGIGDTIYF
size: few; V: TRBV7-9; J: TRBJ2-5; length: 13; D: -; DNA: TGTGCCAGCAGATCTGAGGCTGCGGAGACCCAGTACTTC; CDR3: CASRSEAAETQYF
size: -; V: TRBV9; J: TRBJ2-5; length: 15; D: -; DNA: TGTGCCAGCAGCGCCGCCTGGTGGGAACAAGAGACCCAGTACTTC; CDR3: CASSAAWWEQETQYF
size: many; V: TRBV4-2; J: TRBJ2-7; length: 13; D: -; DNA: TGTGCCAGCAGCCAAGAAGTAGCCTACGAGCAGTACTTC; CDR3: CASSQEVAYEQYF
size: -; V: TRBV3-1; J: TRBJ1-1; length: 14; D: -; DNA: TGTGCCAGCAGCCAAGGCCCAGGGGAAACTGAAGCTTTCTTT; CDR3: CASSQGPGETEAFF
size: many; V: TRBV15; J: TRBJ2-5; length: 14; D: TRBD1; DNA: TGTGCCACCAGCCCCGGACAGGGATCGGAGACCCAGTACTTC; CDR3: CATSPGQGSETQYF
size: -; V: TRBV6-1; J: TRBJ2-1; length: 17; D: -; DNA: TGTGCCAGCAGCCCATTTTTGAGGGTCCCTTCCTACAATGAGCAGTTCTTC; CDR3: CASSPFLRVPSYNEQFF
size: few; V: TRBV3-1; J: TRBJ2-7; length: 15; D: TRBD2; DNA: TGTGCCAGCAGCGTAACTAGCGGGGCAACCTACGAGCAGTACTTC; CDR3: CASSVTSGATYEQYF
size: many; V: TRBV3-1; J: TRBJ2-2; length: 15; D: TRBD2; DNA: TGTGCCAGCAGCCCCCGGGCGGGGGACACCGGGGAGCTGTTTTTT; CDR3: CASSPRAGDTGELFF
size: few; V: TRBV29-1; J: TRBJ2-7; length: 14; D: -; DNA: TGCAGCGTTGAAGCCGCAAAGGAAACCTACGAGCAGTACTTC; CDR3: CSVEAAKETYEQYF
size: -; V: TRBV4-1; J: TRBJ2-1; length: 17; D: TRBD2; DNA: TGCGCCAGCAGCCAAGCTCCCCCTAGCGGGGGCGGGAATGAGCAGTTCTTC; CDR3: CASSQAPPSGGGNEQFF
size: few; V: TRBV20-1; J: TRBJ1-4; length: 14; D: TRBD1; DNA: TGCAGTGCTAGAGACTTCAGGGGGCAACAAAAACTGTTTTTT; CDR3: CSARDFRGQQKLFF
size: many; V: TRBV6-1; J: TRBJ2-1; length: 15; D: TRBD1; DNA: TGTGCCAGCAGTCCAACGACAGGGTGGGGCAATGAGCAGTTCTTC; CDR3: CASSPTTGWGNEQFF
size: -; V: TRBV24-1; J: TRBJ2-3; length: 15; D: TRBD1; DNA: TGTGCCACCAGGCCGGGACAGGGGGCGTCGGATACGCAGTATTTT; CDR3: CATRPGQGASDTQYF
size: many; V: TRBV4-3; J: TRBJ2-5; length: 13; D: -; DNA: TGCGCCAGCAGCCACCGTCAGCCCGAGACCCAGTACTTC; CDR3: CASSHRQPETQYF
size: many; V: TRBV6-2/TRBV6-3; J: TRBJ2-6; length: 15; D: -; DNA: TGTGCCAGCAGTGGAGACTTAGCTGGGGCCAACGTCCTGACTTTC; CDR3: CASSGDLAGANVLTF
size: -; V: TRBV20-1; J: TRBJ2-7; length: 13; D: -; DNA: TGCAGTGCTAGTAGGAGGGGTCCCCACGAGCAGTACTTC; CDR3: CSASRRGPHEQYF
size: many; V: TRBV12-3/TRBV12-4; J: TRBJ2-7; length: 14; D: TRBD1; DNA: TGTGCCAGCAGTTTTGGACAGGGAGTCTACGAGCAGTACTTC; CDR3: CASSFGQGVYEQYF
size: few; V: TRBV12-3/TRBV12-4; J: TRBJ1-1; length: 16; D: TRBD1; DNA: TGTGCCAGCAGAGCCGGGACAGGCCGACAGGGGACTGAAGCTTTCTTT; CDR3: CASRAGTGRQGTEAFF
size: -; V: TRBV27; J: TRBJ2-7; length: 16; D: -; DNA: TGTGCCAGCAGTTTATCGGCACCGACCCACTCCTACGAGCAGTACTTC; CDR3: CASSLSAPTHSYEQYF
size: many; V: TRBV11-2; J: TRBJ2-7; length: 16; D: TRBD2; DNA: TGTGCCAGCAGCTCGCTCTCTAGCGGGGGGACCTACGAGCAGTACTTC; CDR3: CASSSLSSGGTYEQYF
size: few; V: TRBV7-2; J: TRBJ2-7; length: 15; D: TRBD2; DNA: TGTGCCAGCAGCCCCCAAGCGGGGATCCACTACGAGCAGTACTTC; CDR3: CASSPQAGIHYEQYF
size: many; V: TRBV20-1; J: TRBJ2-1; length: 17; D: -; DNA: TGCAGTGCTAGTGGGGTTGTGCGTGCAGGGGTTGTAGGTGAGCAGTTCTTC; CDR3: CSASGVVRAGVVGEQFF
size: -; V: TRBV5-1; J: TRBJ2-2; length: 18; D: TRBD1; DNA: TGCGCCAGCAGCGAAGGACAGGGGGCATTTATGGACACCGGGGAGCTGTTTTTT; CDR3: CASSEGQGAFMDTGELFF